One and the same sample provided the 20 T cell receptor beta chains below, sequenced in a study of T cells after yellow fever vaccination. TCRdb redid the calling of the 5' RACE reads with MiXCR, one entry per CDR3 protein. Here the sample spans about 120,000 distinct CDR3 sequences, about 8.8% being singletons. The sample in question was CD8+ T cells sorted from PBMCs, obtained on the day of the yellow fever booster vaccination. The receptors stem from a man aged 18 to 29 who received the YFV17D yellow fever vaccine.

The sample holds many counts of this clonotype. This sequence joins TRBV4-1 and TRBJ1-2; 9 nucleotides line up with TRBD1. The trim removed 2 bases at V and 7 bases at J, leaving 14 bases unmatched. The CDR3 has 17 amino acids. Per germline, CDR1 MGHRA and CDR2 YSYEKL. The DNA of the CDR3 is TGCGCCAGCAGCCAACACATCACCGGGACAGGGAGCCGTGGCTACACCTTC. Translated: CASSQHITGTGSRGYTF.

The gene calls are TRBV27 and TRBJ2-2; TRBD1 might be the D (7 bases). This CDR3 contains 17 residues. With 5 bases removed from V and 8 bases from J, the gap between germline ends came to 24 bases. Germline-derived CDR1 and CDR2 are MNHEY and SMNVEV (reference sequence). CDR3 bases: TGTGCCAGCAGTCCCATGAGGACAGGTTGGGACTGGGGGGAGCTGTTTTTT. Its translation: CASSPMRTGWDWGELFF.

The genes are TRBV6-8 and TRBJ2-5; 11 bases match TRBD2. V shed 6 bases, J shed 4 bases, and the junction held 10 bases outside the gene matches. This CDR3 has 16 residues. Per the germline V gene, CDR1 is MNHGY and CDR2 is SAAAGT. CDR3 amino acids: CASSRLAGKVAETQYF. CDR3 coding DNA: TGTGCCAGCAGCAGACTAGCGGGGAAGGTGGCAGAGACCCAGTACTTC.

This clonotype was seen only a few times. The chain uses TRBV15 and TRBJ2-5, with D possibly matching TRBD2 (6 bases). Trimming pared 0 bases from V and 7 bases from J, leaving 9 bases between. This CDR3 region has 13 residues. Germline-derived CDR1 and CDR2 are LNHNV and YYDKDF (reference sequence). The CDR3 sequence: CATSRDRRATQYF. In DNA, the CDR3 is TGTGCCACCAGCAGAGATAGGAGGGCGACCCAGTACTTC.

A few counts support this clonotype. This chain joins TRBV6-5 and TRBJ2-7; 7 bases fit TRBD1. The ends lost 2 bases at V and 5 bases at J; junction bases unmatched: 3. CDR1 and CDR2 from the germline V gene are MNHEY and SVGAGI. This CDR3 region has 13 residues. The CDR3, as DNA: TGTGCCAGCAGTTACAGGGGGCCCAACGAGCAGTACTTC. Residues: CASSYRGPNEQYF.

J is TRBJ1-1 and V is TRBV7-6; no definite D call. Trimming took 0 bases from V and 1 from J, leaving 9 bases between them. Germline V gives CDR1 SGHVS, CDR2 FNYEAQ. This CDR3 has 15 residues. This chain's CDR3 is CASSLAAGENTEAFF. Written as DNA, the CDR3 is TGTGCCAGCAGCTTAGCGGCCGGGGAGAACACTGAAGCTTTCTTT.

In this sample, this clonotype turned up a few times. CDR3 sequence: CASSPLMTFGDYGYTF. CDR3 DNA: TGTGCCAGCAGCCCTCTTATGACGTTTGGCGACTATGGCTACACCTTC. The genes are TRBV7-9 and TRBJ1-2; D ambiguous. The germline gives CDR1 SEHNR, CDR2 FQNEAQ (reference sequence). The CDR3 spans 16 residues. Trimming cost V 5 bases and J 3 bases, with 19 bases left between them.

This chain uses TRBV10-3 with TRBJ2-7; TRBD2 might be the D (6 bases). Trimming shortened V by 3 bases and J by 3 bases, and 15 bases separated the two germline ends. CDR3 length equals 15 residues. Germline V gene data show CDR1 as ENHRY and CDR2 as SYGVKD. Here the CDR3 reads CAISDPGLPNYEQYF. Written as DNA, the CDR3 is TGTGCCATCAGTGACCCGGGACTTCCTAACTACGAGCAGTACTTC.

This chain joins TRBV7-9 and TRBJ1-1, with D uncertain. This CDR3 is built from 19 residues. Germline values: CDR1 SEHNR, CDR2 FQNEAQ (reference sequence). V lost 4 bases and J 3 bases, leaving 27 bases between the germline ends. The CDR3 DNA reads TGTGCCAGCAGCTCTGGTCGGGCAGGCAGTCGGGGAAGAGACACTGAAGCTTTCTTT. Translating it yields CASSSGRAGSRGRDTEAFF.

CDR3: CASSLVQGMRGNTEAFF. CDR3 coding DNA: TGTGCCAGCAGCTTAGTGCAGGGTATGAGGGGGAACACTGAAGCTTTCTTT. This chain links TRBV7-8 with TRBJ1-1; TRBD1 might be the D (5 bases). V lost 1 base, J lost 1 base, and 16 bases lay in between. This CDR3 contains 17 residues. Germline CDR1 reads SGHVS; CDR2 reads FQNEAQ.

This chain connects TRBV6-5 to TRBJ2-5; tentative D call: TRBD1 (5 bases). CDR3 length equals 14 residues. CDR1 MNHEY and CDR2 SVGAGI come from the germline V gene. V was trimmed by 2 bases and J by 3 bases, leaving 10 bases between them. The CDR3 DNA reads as TGTGCCAGCAGTTACGAGCTCAGGGAAGAGACCCAGTACTTC. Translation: CASSYELREETQYF.

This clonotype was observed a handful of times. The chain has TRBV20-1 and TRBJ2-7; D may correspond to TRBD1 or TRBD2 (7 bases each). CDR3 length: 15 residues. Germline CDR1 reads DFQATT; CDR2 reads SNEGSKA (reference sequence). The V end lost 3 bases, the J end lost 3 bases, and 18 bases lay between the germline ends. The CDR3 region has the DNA TGCAGTGCTAGGCCCTCCAGGGGGGGAATCTACGAGCAGTACTTC. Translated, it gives CSARPSRGGIYEQYF.

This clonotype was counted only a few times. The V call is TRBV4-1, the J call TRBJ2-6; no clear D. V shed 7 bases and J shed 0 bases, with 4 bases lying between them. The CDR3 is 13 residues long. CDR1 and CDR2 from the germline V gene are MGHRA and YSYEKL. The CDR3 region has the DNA TGCGCCAGCACCGGCTCTGGGGCCAACGTCCTGACTTTC. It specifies CASTGSGANVLTF.

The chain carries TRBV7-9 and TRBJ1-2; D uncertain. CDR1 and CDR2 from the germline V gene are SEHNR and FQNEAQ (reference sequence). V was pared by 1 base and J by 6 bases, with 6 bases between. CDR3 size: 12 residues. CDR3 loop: CASSLGVNGYTF. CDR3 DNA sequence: TGTGCCAGCAGCTTAGGAGTGAATGGCTACACCTTC.

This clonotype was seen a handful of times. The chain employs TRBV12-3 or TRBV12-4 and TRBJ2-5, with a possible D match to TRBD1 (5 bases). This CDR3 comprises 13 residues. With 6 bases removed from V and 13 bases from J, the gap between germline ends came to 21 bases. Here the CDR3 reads CASSSGLLGQWYF. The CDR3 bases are TGTGCCAGCAGCTCAGGCCTCTTGGGGCAGTGGTACTTC.

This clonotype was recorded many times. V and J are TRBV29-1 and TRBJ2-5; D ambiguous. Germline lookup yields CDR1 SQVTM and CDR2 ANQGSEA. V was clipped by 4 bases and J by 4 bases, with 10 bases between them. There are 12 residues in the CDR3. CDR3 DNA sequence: TGCAGCGTTGTTGGCTTAGGAGAGACCCAGTACTTC. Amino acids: CSVVGLGETQYF.

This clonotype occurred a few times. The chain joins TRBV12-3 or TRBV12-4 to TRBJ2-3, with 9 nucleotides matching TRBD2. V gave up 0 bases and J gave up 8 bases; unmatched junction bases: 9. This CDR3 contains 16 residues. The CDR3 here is CASSLALAGPTGTQYF. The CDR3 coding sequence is TGTGCCAGCAGTTTAGCGCTAGCGGGACCGACGGGTACGCAGTATTTT.

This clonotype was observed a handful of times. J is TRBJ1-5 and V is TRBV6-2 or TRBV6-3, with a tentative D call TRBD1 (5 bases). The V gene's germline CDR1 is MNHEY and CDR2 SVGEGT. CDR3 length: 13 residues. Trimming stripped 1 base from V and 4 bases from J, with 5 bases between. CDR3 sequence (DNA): TGTGCCAGCAGTTACTGGGGGAATCAGCCCCAGCATTTT. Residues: CASSYWGNQPQHF.

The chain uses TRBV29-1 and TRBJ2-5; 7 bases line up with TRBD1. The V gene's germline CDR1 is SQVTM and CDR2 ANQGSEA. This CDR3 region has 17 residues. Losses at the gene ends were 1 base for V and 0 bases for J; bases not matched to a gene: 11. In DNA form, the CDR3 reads TGCAGCGTTGAAGTTTCACAGGGGCCTTTATACCAAGAGACCCAGTACTTC. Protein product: CSVEVSQGPLYQETQYF.

The CDR3: CATSDRTSSYNEQFF. As DNA, the CDR3 is TGTGCCACCAGTGATAGGACCAGTTCCTACAATGAGCAGTTCTTC. The chain couples TRBV24-1 to TRBJ2-1; D gene unclear. The CDR3 length is 15 residues. CDR1 KGHDR and CDR2 SFDVKD come from the germline V gene. The V end lost 3 bases, the J end lost 1 base, and 9 bases lay between the germline ends.